This TCR beta chain was profiled in a study of blood T cell repertoires in COVID-19. For the study at large: Sample material is recorded as cDNA or gDNA derived from T cells, B-cell-depleted T cells, or PBMCs.

In the study's own analysis: Cell counts per sample came from amplifying reference gene primers. The method was immunoSEQ multiplex PCR; TCRdb's version includes in-frame clones alone and lacks a portion of them. V, J and clone size derive from that table, while D and trimming were established from the DNA sequence. The table has some 240,000 clones, more than 85% seen once. The Seattle patients, enrolled during active infection, were followed longitudinally. Germline V gene lookup returns CDR1 SEHNR and CDR2 FQNEAQ (reference sequence). V gave up 4 bases and J gave up 3 bases, with 7 bases separating them. The CDR3 consists of 13 residues.

The sample comprised peripheral blood. The V and J genes are TRBV7-9 and TRBJ2-1; the D gene is possibly TRBD1 (6 bases). The receptor comes from a man aged 55 to 70 with COVID-19, enrolled during active disease. The CDR3 sequence: CASSSGVYNEQFF. The CDR3 DNA is TGTGCCAGCAGCTCAGGGGTCTACAATGAGCAGTTCTTC.